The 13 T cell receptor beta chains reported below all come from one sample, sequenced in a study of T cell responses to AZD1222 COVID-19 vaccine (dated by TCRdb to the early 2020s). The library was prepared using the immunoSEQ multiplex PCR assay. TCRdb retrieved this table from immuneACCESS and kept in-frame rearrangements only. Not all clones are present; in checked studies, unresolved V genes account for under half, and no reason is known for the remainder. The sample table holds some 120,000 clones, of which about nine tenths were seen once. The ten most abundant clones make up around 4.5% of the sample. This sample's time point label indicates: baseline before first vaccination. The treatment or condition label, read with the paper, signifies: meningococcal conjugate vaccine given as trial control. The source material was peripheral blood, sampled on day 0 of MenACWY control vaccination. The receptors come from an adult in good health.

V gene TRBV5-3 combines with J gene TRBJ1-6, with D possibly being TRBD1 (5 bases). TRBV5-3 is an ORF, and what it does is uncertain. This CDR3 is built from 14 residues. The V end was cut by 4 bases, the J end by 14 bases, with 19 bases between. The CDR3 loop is CARSPRDLPGALHF. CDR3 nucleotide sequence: TGTGCCAGAAGCCCCAGGGACCTTCCTGGGGCCCTCCACTTT.

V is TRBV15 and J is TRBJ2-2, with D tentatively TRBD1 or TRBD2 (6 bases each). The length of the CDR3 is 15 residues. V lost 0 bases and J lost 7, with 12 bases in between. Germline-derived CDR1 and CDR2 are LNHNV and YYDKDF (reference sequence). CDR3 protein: CATSRDGGQGGELFF. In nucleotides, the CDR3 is TGTGCCACCAGCAGAGATGGGGGGCAAGGCGGGGAGCTGTTTTTT.

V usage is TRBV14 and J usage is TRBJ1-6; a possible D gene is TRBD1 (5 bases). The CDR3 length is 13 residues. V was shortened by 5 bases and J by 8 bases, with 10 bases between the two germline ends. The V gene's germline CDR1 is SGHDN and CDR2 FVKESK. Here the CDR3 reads CASSGQGYSPLHF. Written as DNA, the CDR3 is TGTGCCAGCAGCGGGCAGGGTTATTCACCCCTCCACTTT.

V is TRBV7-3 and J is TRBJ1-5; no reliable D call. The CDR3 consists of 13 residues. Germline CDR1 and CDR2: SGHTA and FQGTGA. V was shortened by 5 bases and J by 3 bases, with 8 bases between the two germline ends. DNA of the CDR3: TGTGCCAGCAGCCCCCTGACCAATCAGCCCCAGCATTTT. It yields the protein CASSPLTNQPQHF.

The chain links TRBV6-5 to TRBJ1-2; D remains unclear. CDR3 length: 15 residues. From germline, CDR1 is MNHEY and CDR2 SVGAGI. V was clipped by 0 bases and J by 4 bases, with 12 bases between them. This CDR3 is CASSYSFSGSYGYTF. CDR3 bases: TGTGCCAGCAGTTACTCGTTTTCGGGGAGCTATGGCTACACCTTC.

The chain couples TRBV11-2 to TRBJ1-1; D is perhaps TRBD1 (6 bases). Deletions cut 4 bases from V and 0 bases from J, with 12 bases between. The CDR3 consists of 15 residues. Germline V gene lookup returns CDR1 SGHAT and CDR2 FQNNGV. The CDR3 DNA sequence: TGTGCCAGCAGCTCTCAGCAGGGGATGAACACTGAAGCTTTCTTT. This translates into CASSSQQGMNTEAFF.

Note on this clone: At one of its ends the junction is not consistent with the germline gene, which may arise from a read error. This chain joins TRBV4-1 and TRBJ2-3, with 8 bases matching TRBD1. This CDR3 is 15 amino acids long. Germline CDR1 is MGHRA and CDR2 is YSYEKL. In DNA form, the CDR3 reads TGCGCCAGTAGCCGCCGACAGACAGGGGAGGATACGCAGTATTTT. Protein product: CASSRRQTGEDTQYF.

DNA of the CDR3: TGTGCCAGCAGCCCACAGCCGAACACTGAAGCTTTCTTT. Protein product: CASSPQPNTEAFF. The rearrangement links TRBV12-3 or TRBV12-4 to TRBJ1-1; no definite D call. Deletions cut 6 bases from V and 1 base from J, with 9 bases between. The CDR3 sequence is 13 residues long.

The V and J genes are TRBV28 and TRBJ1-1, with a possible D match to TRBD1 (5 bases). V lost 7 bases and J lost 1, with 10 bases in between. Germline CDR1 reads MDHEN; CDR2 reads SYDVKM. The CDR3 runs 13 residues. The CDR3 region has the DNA TGTGCCAGCACGGGGGGGAAGAACACTGAAGCTTTCTTT. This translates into CASTGGKNTEAFF.

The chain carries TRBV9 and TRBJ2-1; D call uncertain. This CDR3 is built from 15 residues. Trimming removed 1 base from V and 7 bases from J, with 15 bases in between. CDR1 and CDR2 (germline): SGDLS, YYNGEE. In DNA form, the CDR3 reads TGTGCCAGCAGCGTAAGAACGGGCCCGTTGAATGAGCAGTTCTTC. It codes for CASSVRTGPLNEQFF.

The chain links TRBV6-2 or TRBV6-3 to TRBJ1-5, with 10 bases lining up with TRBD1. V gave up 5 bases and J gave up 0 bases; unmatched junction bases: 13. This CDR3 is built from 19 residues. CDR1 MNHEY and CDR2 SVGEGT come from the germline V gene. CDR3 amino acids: CASSQNRDRGSYSNQPQHF. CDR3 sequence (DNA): TGTGCCAGCAGTCAAAACCGGGACAGGGGATCATATAGCAATCAGCCCCAGCATTTT.

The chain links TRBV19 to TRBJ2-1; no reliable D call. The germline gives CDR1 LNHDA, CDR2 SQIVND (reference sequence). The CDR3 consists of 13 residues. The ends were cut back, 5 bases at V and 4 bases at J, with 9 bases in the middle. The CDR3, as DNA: TGTGCCAGTAGTCCCACAGTGTACAATGAGCAGTTCTTC. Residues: CASSPTVYNEQFF.

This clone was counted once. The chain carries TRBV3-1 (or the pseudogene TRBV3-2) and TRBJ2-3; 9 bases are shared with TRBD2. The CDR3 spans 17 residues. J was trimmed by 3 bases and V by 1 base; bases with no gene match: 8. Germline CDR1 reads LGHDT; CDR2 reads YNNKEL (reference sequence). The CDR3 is CASSQGLASGMTDTQYF. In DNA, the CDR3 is TGTGCCAGCAGCCAAGGACTGGCTAGCGGGATGACAGATACGCAGTATTTT.